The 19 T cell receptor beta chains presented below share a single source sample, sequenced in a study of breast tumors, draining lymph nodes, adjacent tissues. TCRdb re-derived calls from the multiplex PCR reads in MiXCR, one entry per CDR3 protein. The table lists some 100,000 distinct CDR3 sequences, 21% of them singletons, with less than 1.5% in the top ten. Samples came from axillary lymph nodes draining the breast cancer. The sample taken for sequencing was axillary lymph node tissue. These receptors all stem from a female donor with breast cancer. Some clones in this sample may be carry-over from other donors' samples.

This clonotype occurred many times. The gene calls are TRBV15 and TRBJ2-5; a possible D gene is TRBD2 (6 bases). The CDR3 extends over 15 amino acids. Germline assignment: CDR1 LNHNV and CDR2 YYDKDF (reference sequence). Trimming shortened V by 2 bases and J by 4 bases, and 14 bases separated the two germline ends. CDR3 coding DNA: TGTGCCACCAGCAGAACACGACTAGGTCGAGAGACCCAGTACTTC. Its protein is CATSRTRLGRETQYF. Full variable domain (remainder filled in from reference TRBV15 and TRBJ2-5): DAMVIQNPRYQVTQFGKPVTLSCSQTLNHNVMYWYQQKSSQAPKLLFHYYDKDFNNEADTPDNFQSRRPNTSFCFLDIRSPGLGDTAMYLCATSRTRLGRETQYFGPGTRLLVL.

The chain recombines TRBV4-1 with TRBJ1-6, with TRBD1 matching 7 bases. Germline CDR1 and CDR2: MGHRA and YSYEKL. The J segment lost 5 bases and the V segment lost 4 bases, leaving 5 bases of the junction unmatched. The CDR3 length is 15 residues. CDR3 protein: CASSPGTVNNSPLHF. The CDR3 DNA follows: TGCGCCAGCAGCCCAGGGACAGTAAATAATTCACCCCTCCACTTT.

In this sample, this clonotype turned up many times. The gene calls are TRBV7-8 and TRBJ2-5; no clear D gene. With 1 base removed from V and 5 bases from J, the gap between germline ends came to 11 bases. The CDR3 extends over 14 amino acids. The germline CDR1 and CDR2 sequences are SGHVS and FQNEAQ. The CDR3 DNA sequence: TGTGCCAGCAGCTTAGTCCCCTCCGGCGAGACCCAGTACTTC. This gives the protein CASSLVPSGETQYF.

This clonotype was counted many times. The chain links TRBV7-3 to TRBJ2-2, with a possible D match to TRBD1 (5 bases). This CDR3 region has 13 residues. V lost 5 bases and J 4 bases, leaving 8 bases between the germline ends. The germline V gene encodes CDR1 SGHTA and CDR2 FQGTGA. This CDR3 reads CASSGRATGELFF. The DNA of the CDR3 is TGTGCCAGCAGCGGCAGGGCCACCGGGGAGCTGTTTTTT.

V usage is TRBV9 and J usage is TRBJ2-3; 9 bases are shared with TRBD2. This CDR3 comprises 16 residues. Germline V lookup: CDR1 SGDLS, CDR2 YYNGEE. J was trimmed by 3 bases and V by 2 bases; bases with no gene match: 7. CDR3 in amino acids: CASSVTAGGLTDTQYF. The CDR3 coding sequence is TGTGCCAGCAGCGTCACGGCGGGGGGGCTGACAGATACGCAGTATTTT. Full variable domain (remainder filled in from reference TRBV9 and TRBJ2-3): DSGVTQTPKHLITATGQRVTLRCSPRSGDLSVYWYQQSLDQGLQFLIQYYNGEERAKGNILERFSAQQFPDLHSELNLSSLELGDSALYFCASSVTAGGLTDTQYFGPGTRLTVL.

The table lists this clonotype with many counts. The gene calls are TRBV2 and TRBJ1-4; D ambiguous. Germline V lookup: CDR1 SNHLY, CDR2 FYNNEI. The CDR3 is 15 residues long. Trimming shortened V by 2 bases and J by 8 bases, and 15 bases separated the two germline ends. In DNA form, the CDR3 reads TGTGCCAGCAGTGAATTCGCCAGTAGAATGGAAAAACTGTTTTTT. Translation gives CASSEFASRMEKLFF.

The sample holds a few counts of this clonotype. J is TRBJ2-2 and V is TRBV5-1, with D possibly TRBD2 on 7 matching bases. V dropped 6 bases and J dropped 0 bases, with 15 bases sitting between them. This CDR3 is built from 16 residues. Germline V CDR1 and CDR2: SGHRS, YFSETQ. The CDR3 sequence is CASTQEGGSNTGELFF. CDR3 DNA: TGCGCCAGCACCCAGGAGGGGGGGTCGAACACCGGGGAGCTGTTTTTT.

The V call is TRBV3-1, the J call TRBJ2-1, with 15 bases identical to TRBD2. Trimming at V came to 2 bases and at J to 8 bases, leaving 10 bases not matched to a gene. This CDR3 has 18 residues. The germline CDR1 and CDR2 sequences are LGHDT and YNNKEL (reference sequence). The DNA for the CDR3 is TGTGCCAGCAGCCAATTCCGGACTAGCGGGAGGGCCGGGGATGAGCAGTTCTTC. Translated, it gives CASSQFRTSGRAGDEQFF.

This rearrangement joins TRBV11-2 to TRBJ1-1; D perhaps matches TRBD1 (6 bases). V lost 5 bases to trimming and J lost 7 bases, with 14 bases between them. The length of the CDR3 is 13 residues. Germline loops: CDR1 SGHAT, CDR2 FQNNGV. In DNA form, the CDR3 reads TGTGCCAGCAGCCTGGACAGAGACATTGAAGCTTTCTTT. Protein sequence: CASSLDRDIEAFF.

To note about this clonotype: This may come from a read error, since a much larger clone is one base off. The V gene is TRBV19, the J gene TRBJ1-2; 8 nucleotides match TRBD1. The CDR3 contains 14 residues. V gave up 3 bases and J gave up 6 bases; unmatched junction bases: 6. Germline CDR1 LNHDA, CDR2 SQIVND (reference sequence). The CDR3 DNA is TGTGCCAGTAGTATGGGCAGGGGGCACCATGGCTACACCTTC. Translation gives CASSMGRGHHGYTF.

In DNA form, the CDR3 reads TGTGCCAGCTCAACGGGAGGAGACTACGAGCAGTACTTC. This translates into CASSTGGDYEQYF. This rearrangement joins TRBV18 to TRBJ2-7, with TRBD2 matching over 7 bases. This CDR3 has 13 amino acids. The germline CDR1 and CDR2 sequences are KGHSH and LQKENI. Trimming removed 5 bases from V and 3 bases from J; junction bases left unmatched: 4.

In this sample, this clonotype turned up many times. CDR3 protein: CASSMGSPRETQYF. The CDR3 DNA reads as TGTGCCAGTAGCATGGGGAGCCCCAGAGAGACCCAGTACTTC. The gene calls are TRBV19 and TRBJ2-5; possibly TRBD2 for D (5 bases). Trimming cost V 6 bases and J 4 bases, with 15 bases left between them. The CDR3 loop spans 14 amino acids. CDR1 LNHDA and CDR2 SQIVND come from the germline V gene (reference sequence).

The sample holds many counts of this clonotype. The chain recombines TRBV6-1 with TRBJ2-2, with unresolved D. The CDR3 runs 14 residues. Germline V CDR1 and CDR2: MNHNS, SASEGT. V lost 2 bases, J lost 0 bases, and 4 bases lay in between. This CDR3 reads CASSETANTGELFF. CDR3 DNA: TGTGCCAGCAGTGAAACAGCGAACACCGGGGAGCTGTTTTTT.

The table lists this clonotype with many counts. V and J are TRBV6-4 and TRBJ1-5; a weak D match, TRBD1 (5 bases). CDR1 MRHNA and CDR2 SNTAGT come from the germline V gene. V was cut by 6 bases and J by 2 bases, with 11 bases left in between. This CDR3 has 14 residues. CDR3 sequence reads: CASRTARGNQPQHF. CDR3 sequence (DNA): TGTGCCAGCAGGACAGCGCGGGGCAATCAGCCCCAGCATTTT.

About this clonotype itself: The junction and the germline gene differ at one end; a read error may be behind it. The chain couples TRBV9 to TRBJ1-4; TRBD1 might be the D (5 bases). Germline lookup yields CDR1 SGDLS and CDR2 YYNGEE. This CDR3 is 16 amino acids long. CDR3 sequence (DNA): TGCGCCAGCAGCGTAGGAAGGGGCGCAACTAATGAAAAACTGTTTTTT. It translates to CASSVGRGATNEKLFF. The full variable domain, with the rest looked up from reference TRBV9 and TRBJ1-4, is DSGVTQTPKHLITATGQRVTLRCSPRSGDLSVYWYQQSLDQGLQFLIQYYNGEERAKGNILERFSAQQFPDLHSELNLSSLELGDSALYFCASSVGRGATNEKLFFGSGTQLSVL.

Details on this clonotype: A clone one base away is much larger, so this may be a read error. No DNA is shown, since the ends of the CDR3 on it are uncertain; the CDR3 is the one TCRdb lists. CDR3 residues: CASSIVALGNEQLF. The rearrangement joins TRBV19 to TRBJ2-1. With termini counted, the CDR3 has 14 amino acids. Germline lookup yields CDR1 LNHDA and CDR2 SQIVND (reference sequence).

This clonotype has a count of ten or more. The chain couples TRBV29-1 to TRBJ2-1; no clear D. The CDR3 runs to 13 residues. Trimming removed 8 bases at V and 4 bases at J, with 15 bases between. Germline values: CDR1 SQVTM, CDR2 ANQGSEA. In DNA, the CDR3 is TGCAGCACAAGTCAAAGCCGATACAATGAGCAGTTCTTC. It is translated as CSTSQSRYNEQFF.

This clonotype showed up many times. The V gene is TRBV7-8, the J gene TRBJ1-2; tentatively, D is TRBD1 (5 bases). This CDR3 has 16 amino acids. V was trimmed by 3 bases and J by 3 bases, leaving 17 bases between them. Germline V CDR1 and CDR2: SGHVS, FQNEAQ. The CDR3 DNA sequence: TGTGCCAGCAGCTTCCGCCGGGGGAGGTCGGACTATGGCTACACCTTC. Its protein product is CASSFRRGRSDYGYTF.

This CDR3 is CASSSVGTGGGGANVLTF. CDR3 DNA sequence: TGCGCCAGCAGCTCAGTAGGGACAGGGGGAGGTGGGGCCAACGTCCTGACTTTC. The V call is TRBV5-1, the J call TRBJ2-6; 11 bases align to TRBD1. CDR3 length equals 18 residues. J lost 3 bases, V lost 3 bases, and 8 bases had no gene match. Germline lookup yields CDR1 SGHRS and CDR2 YFSETQ.